This TCR beta chain was found in a study of T-cell reconstitution after alpha-beta-depleted transplantation in children. Looked up from germline, CDR1 is SGDLS and CDR2 is YYNGEE. This CDR3 has 17 amino acids. V was clipped by 0 bases and J by 1 base; unmatched bases: 6. Preparation of the TCRbeta library was carried out with unique molecular identifiers. TCRdb passed the PCR reads through MiXCR, listing each CDR3 protein once. The table shows 640,000 or so distinct CDR3 sequences, with approximately 17% occurring only once. V usage is TRBV9 and J usage is TRBJ1-1; 10 bases align to TRBD1. The receptor's source is a human donor who donated a stem cell graft to a child with acute myeloid leukemia. The source was PBMCs from the stem cell graft donor, collected from the stem cell graft. The CDR3 protein is CASSVAWDRGRNTEAFF. The CDR3 DNA sequence: TGTGCCAGCAGCGTAGCTTGGGACAGGGGAAGGAACACTGAAGCTTTCTTT.